The clone carrying this T cell receptor (beta chain) was detected ten times or more. The data belong to a study of T-cell reconstitution after alpha-beta-depleted transplantation in children. Library preparation (for TCRbeta) was performed with unique molecular identifiers. In TCRdb, the PCR reads were re-called with MiXCR into one record per CDR3 protein. The data show some 350,000 distinct CDR3 sequences, 10% seen once. Trimming left V 4 bases short and J 2 bases short, with 12 bases between. This CDR3 region has 14 residues. Germline V gene lookup returns CDR1 SGHRS and CDR2 YFSETQ. Material: PBMCs from the stem cell graft donor, obtained from the stem cell graft. The TCR originated in a human donor who donated a stem cell graft to a child with acute lymphoblastic leukemia. The chain joins TRBV5-1 to TRBJ1-1; D is ambiguous. Here the CDR3 reads CASSVMGSNTEAFF. The CDR3 region has the DNA TGCGCCAGCAGCGTCATGGGCAGTAACACTGAAGCTTTCTTT.